This T cell receptor beta chain stems from a study of Ad26.COV2.S vaccination and SARS-CoV-2 variants. Study-level background: A participant enrolled in the COV1001 Ad26.COV2.S trial arm provided the sample. Intramuscularly, Ad26.COV2.S was given either once or twice, 56 days apart. Study results and caveats: Substantial breadth was reportedly displayed by spike-specific CD8+ and CD4+ T cell responses after vaccination. Those who received the vaccine showed greater spike-specific TCR breadth than those given placebo.

This sample's treatment: 19 received Ad26.COV2.S at low or high dose, single or two shots; a few received placebo; per-sample allocation not given. Day 63 following the first vaccine or placebo injection was when the samples were taken. Turning to this clone: Its antigen is undetermined.

J gave up 9 bases and V 4 bases, and 6 bases lay outside the gene matches. The CDR3 consists of 14 residues. The germline V gene encodes CDR1 MGHRA and CDR2 YSYEKL. Generated by immunoSEQ multiplex PCR, the TCRdb table keeps only in-frame clones and is missing some. The sample shows 350,000 to 500,000 clones, 80% to 95% of them seen only once. Here the sequenced sample was peripheral blood, taken in a trial of Ad26.COV2.S vaccine versus placebo. The chain has TRBV4-1 and TRBJ2-1, with TRBD2 matching over 10 bases. This TCR was recovered from a person aged 18 to 65 who received the Ad26.COV2.S COVID-19 vaccine or a placebo. The CDR3 region has the DNA TGCGCCAGCAGCCTACTAGCGGGATCCGGTGAGCAGTTCTTC. Translation gives CASSLLAGSGEQFF.